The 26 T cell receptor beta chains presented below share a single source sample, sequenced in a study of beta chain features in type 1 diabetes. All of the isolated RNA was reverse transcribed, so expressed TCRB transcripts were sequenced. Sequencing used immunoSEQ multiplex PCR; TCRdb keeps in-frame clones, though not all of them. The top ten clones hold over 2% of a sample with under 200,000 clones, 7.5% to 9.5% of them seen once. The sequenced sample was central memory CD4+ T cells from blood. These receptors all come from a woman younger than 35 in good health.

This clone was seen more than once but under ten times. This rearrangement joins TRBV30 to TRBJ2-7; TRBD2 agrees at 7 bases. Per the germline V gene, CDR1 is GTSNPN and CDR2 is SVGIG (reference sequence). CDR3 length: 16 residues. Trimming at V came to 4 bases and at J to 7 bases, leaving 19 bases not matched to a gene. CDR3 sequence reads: CAWTQEGDWGGREQYF. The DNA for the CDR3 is TGTGCCTGGACTCAAGAAGGGGACTGGGGGGGACGAGAGCAGTACTTC.

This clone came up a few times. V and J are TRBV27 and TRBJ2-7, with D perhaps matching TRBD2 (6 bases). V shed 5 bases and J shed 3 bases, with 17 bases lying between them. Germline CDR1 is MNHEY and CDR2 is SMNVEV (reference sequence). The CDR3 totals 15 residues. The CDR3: CASSGRDSYRYEQYF. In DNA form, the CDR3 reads TGTGCCAGCAGTGGCCGGGACTCCTACCGCTACGAGCAGTACTTC.

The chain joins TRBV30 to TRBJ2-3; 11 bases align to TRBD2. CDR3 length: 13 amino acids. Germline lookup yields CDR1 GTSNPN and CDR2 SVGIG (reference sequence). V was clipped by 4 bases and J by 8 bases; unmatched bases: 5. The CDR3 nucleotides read TGTGCCTGGAAGGTAGCGGGAGGGCCTACGCAGTATTTT. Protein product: CAWKVAGGPTQYF.

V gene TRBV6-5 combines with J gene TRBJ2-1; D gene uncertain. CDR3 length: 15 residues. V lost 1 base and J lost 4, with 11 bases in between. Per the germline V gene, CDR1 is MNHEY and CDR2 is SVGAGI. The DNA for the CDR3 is TGTGCCAGCAGTTACTTGGCACAGCCATACAATGAGCAGTTCTTC. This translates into CASSYLAQPYNEQFF.

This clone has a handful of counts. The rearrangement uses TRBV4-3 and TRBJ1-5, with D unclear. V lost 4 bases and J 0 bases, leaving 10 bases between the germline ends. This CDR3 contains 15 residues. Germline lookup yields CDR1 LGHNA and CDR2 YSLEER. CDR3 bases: TGCGCCAGCAGCCTAAGCGGAGATAGCAATCAGCCCCAGCATTTT. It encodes CASSLSGDSNQPQHF.

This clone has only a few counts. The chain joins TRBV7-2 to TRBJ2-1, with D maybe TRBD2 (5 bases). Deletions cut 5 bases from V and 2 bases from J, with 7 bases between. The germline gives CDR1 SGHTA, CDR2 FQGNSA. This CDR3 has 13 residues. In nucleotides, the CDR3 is TGTGCCAGCAGCCACGGGACCTACAATGAGCAGTTCTTC. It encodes CASSHGTYNEQFF.

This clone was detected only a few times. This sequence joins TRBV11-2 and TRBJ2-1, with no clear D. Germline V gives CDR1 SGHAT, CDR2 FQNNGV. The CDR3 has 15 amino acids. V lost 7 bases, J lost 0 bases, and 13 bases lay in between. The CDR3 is CASTVRTHSYNEQFF. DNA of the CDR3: TGTGCCAGCACCGTGAGAACTCACTCCTACAATGAGCAGTTCTTC.

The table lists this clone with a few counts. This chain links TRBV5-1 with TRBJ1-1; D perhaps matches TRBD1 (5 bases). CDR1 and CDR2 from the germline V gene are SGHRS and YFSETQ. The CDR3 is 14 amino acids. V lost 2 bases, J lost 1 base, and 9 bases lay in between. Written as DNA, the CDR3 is TGCGCCAGCAGCTTTCAGGGCGGGAACACTGAAGCTTTCTTT. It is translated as CASSFQGGNTEAFF.

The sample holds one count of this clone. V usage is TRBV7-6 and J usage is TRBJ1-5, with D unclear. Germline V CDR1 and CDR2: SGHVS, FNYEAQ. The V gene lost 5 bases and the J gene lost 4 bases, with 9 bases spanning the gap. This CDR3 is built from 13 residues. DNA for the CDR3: TGTGCCAGCAGCCCCAATGAGAATCAGCCCCAGCATTTT. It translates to CASSPNENQPQHF.

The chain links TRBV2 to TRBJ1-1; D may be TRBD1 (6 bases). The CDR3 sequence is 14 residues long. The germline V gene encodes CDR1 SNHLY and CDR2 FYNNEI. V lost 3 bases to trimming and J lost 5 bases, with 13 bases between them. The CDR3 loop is CASSELGAQTEAFF. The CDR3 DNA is TGTGCCAGCAGTGAGCTGGGGGCGCAAACTGAAGCTTTCTTT.

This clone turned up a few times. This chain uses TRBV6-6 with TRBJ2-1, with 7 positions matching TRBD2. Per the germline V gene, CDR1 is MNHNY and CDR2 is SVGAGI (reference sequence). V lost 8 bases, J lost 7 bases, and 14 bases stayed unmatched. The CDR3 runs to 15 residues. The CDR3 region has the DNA TGTGCCAGCGCCGATCACAGCGGGGTTGGAAATGAGCAGTTCTTC. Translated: CASADHSGVGNEQFF.

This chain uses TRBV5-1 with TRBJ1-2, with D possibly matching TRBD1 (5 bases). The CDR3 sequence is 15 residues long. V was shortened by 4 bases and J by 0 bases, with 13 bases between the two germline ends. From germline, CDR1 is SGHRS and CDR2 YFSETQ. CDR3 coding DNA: TGCGCCAGCAGCCCGGGGGGGAACGCTAACTATGGCTACACCTTC. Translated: CASSPGGNANYGYTF.

The CDR3 bases are TGTGCCAGCAGGACAGGGACAGCACTCAATCAGCCCCAGCATTTT. Its protein product is CASRTGTALNQPQHF. This chain uses TRBV27 with TRBJ1-5, with 7 bases that match TRBD1. Germline-derived CDR1 and CDR2 are MNHEY and SMNVEV (reference sequence). The CDR3 has 15 amino acids. V trimming: 6 bases; J trimming: 3 bases; junction bases outside the gene matches: 8.

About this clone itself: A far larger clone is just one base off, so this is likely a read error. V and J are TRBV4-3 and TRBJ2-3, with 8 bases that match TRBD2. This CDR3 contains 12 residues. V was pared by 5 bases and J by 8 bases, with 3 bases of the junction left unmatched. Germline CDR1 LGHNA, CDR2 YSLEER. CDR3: CASSSGGATQYF. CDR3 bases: TGCGCCAGCAGCTCCGGGGGGGCTACGCAGTATTTT.

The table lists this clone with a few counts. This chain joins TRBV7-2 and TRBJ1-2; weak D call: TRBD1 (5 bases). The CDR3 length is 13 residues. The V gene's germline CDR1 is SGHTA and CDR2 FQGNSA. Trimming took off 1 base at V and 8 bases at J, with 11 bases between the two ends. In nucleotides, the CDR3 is TGTGCCAGCAGCTTAGGGGGCCCCGACGGCTACACCTTC. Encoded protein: CASSLGGPDGYTF.

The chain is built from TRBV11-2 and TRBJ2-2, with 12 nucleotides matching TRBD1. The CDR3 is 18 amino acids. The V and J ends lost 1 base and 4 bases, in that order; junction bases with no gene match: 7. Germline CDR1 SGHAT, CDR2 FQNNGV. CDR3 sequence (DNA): TGTGCCAGCAGCTTAGCCCCGGGACAGGGGGCGCGCACCGGGGAGCTGTTTTTT. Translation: CASSLAPGQGARTGELFF.

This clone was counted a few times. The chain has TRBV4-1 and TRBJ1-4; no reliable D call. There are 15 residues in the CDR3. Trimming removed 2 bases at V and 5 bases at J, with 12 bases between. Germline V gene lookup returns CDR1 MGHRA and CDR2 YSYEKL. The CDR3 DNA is TGCGCCAGCAGCCAAAATGCCGCTCAGAATGAAAAACTGTTTTTT. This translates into CASSQNAAQNEKLFF.

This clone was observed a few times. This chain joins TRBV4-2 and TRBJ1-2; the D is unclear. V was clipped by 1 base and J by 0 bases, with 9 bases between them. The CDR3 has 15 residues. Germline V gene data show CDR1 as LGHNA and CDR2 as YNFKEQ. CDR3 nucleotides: TGTGCCAGCAGCCAAGGTTTGGCGGCTAACTATGGCTACACCTTC. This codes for CASSQGLAANYGYTF.

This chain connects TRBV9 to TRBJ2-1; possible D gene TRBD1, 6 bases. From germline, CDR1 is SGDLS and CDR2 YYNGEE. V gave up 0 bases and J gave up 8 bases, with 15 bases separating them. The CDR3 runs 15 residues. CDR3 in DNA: TGTGCCAGCAGCGTAGTCGGGGACATTTCACATGAGCAGTTCTTC. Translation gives CASSVVGDISHEQFF.

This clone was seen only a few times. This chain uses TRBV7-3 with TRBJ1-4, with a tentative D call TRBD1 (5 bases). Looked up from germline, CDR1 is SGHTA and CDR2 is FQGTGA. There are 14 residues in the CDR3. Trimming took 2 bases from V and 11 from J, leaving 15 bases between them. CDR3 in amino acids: CASSLEVRAGKLFF. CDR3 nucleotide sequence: TGTGCCAGCAGCTTAGAAGTCAGGGCCGGGAAACTGTTTTTT.

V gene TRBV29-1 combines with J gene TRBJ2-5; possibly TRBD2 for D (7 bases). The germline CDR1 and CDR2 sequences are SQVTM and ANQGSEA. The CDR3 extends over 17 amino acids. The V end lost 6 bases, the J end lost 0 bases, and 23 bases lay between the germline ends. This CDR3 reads CSVVKGGGLGYQETQYF. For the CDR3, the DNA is TGCAGCGTCGTGAAAGGGGGGGGGCTCGGGTACCAAGAGACCCAGTACTTC.

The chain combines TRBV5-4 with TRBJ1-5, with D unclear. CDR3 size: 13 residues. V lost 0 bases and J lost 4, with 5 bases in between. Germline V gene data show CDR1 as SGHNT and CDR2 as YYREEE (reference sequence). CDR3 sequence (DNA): TGTGCCAGCAGCTTGGGGCCAAATCAGCCCCAGCATTTT. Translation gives CASSLGPNQPQHF.

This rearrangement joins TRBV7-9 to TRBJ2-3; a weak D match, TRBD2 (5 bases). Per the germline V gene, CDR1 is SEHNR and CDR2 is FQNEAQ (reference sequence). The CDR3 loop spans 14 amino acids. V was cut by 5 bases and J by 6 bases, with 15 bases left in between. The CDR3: CASSPGNMVDTQYF. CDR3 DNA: TGTGCCAGCAGCCCCGGGAATATGGTCGATACGCAGTATTTT.

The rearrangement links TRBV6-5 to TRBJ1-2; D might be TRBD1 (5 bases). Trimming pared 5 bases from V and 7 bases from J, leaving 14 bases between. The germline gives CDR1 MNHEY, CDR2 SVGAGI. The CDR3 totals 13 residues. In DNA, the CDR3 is TGTGCCAGCAGTAAGGGACTCGCGGTTGGCTACACCTTC. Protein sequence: CASSKGLAVGYTF.

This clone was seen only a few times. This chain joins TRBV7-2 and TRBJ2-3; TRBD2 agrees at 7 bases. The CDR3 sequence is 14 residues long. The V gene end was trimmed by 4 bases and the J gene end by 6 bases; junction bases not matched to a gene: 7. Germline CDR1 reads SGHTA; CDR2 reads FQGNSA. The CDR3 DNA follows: TGTGCCAGCAGCTACGGACTAGTTTCCGATACGCAGTATTTT. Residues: CASSYGLVSDTQYF.

CDR3 protein: CASVRQPSGINEQFF. The CDR3, as DNA: TGCGCCAGCGTACGCCAGCCTAGCGGGATCAATGAGCAGTTCTTC. The chain joins TRBV5-1 to TRBJ2-1; 9 nucleotides match TRBD2. The CDR3 is made up of 15 amino acids. Looked up from germline, CDR1 is SGHRS and CDR2 is YFSETQ. Unmatched junction bases numbered 11, after V lost 7 bases and J lost 6 bases.